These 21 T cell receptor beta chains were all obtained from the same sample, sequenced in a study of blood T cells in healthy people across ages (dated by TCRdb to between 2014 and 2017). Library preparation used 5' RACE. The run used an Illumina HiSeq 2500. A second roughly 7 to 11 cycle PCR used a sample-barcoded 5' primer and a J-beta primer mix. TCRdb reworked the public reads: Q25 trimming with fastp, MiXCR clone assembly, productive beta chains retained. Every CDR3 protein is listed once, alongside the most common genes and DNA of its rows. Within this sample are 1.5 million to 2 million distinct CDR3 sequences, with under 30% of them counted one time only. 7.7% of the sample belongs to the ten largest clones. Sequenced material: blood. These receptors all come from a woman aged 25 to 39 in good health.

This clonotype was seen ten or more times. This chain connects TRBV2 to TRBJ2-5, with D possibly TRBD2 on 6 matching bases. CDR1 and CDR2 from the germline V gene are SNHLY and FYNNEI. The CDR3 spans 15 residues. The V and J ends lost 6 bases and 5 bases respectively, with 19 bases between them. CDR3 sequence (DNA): TGTGCCAGCAGAGACCCCGGCGGGGTAAGGGAGACCCAGTACTTC. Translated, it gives CASRDPGGVRETQYF.

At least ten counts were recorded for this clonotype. The CDR3 reads CASRDRQGRNSEQYF. The CDR3 bases are TGTGCCAGCAGAGATCGACAGGGTCGGAACAGCGAGCAGTACTTC. This chain connects TRBV6-5 to TRBJ2-7, with 7 bases fitting TRBD1. J lost 6 bases, V lost 6 bases, and 14 bases had no gene match. The CDR3 has 15 amino acids. CDR1 MNHEY and CDR2 SVGAGI come from the germline V gene.

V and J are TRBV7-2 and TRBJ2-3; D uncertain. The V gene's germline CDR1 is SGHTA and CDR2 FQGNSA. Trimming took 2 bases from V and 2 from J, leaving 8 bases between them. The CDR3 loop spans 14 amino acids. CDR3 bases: TGTGCCAGCAGCTTAACCGTTCTCACAGATACGCAGTATTTT. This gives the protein CASSLTVLTDTQYF.

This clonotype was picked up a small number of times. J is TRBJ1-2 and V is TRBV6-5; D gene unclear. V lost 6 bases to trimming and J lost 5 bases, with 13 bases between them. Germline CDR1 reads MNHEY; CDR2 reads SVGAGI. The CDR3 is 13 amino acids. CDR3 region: CASRRSPVYGYTF. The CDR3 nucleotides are TGTGCCAGCAGGAGAAGCCCGGTTTATGGCTACACCTTC.

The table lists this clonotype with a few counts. The CDR3 protein is CAWKTGTGLYEQYF. The CDR3, as DNA: TGTGCCTGGAAGACCGGGACAGGGTTGTACGAGCAGTACTTC. This rearrangement joins TRBV30 to TRBJ2-7; 9 positions match TRBD1. The CDR3 is made up of 14 amino acids. V dropped 4 bases and J dropped 4; count of bases not matched to a gene: 8. Per the germline V gene, CDR1 is GTSNPN and CDR2 is SVGIG (reference sequence).

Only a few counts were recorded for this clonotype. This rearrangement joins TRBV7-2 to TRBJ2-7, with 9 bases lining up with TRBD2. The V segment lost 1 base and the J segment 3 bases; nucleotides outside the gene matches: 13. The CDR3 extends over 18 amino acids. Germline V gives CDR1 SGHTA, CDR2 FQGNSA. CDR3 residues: CASSLESLSSGTYYEQYF. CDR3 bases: TGTGCCAGCAGCTTAGAATCCTTGTCTAGCGGGACATACTACGAGCAGTACTTC.

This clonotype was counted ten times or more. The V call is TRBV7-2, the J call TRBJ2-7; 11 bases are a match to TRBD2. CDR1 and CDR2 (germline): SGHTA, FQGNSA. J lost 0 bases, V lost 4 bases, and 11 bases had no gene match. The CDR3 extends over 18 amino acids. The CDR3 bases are TGTGCCAGCAGCTCCTTGTATCTAGCGGGAGGTTACTCCTACGAGCAGTACTTC. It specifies CASSSLYLAGGYSYEQYF.

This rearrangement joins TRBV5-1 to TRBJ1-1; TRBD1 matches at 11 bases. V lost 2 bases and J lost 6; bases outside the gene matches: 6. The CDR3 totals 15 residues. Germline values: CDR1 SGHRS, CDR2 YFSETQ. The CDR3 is CASSFGQGATAEAFF. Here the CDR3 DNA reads TGCGCCAGCAGCTTCGGACAGGGGGCGACGGCTGAAGCTTTCTTT. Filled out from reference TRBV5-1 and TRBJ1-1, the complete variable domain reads KAGVTQTPRYLIKTRGQQVTLSCSPISGHRSVSWYQQTPGQGLQFLFEYFSETQRNKGNFPGRFSGRQFSNSRSEMNVSTLELGDSALYLCASSFGQGATAEAFFGQGTRLTVV.

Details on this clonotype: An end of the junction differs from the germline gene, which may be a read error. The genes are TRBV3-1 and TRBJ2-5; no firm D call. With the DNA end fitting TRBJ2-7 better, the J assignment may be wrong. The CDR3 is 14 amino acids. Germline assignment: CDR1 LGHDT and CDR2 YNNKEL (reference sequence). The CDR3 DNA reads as TGTGCCAGTAGCCAAAGGCCGAGTGTGAACGAGCAGTACTTC. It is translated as CASSQRPSVNEQYF.

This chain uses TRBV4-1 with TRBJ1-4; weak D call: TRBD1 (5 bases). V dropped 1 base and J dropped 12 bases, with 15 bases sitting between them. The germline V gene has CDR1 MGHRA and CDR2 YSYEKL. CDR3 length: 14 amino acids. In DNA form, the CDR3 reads TGCGCCAGCAGCCAAGGCTCTCCGGGAGGGGAACTGTTTTTT. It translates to CASSQGSPGGELFF.

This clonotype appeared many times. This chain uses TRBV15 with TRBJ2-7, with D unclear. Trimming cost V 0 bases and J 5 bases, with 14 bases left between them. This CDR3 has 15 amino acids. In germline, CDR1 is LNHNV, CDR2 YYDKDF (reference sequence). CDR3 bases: TGTGCCACCAGCAGAGAGGCTAGATCGGTCAACGAGCAGTACTTC. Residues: CATSREARSVNEQYF.

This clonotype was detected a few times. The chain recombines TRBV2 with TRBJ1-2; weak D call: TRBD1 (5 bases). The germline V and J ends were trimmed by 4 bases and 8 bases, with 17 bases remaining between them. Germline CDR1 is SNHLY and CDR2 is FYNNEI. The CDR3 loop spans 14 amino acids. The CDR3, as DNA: TGTGCCAGCAGTGGGTTAATGGGACTCGAGGGCTACACCTTC. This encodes CASSGLMGLEGYTF.

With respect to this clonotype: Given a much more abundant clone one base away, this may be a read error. The CDR3 sequence: CASSQENWASSADTQDF. The CDR3, as DNA: TGCGCCAGCAGCCAAGAGAATTGGGCAAGCTCTGCAGATACGCAGGATTTT. This rearrangement joins TRBV4-3 to TRBJ2-3; D gene unclear. In germline, CDR1 is LGHNA, CDR2 YSLEER. The CDR3 runs to 17 residues.

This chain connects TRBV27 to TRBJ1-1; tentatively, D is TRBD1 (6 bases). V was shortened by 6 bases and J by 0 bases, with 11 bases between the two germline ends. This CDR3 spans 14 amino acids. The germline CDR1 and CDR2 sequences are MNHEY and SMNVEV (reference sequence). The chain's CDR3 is CASSYREMNTEAFF. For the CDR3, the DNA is TGTGCCAGCAGCTACAGGGAGATGAACACTGAAGCTTTCTTT.

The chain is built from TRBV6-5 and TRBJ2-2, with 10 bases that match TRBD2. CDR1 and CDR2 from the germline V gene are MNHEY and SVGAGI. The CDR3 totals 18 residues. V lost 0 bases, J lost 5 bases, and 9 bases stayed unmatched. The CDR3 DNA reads TGTGCCAGCAGTTACTCCGGTCCGGCTAGCGGGAGAACCGGGGAGCTGTTTTTT. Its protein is CASSYSGPASGRTGELFF.

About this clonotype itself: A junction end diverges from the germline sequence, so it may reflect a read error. CDR3 residues: CAGSTQGDRYGYTF. The CDR3 region has the DNA TGTGCCGGCAGTACCCAGGGGGACCGCTATGGCTACACCTTC. The chain combines TRBV28 with TRBJ1-2; 7 bases are shared with TRBD1. Germline lookup yields CDR1 MDHEN and CDR2 SYDVKM. The CDR3 is made up of 14 amino acids.

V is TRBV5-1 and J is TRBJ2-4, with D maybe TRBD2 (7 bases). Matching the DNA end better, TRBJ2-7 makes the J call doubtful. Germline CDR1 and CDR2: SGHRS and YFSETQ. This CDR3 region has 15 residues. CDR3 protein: CASSPRGGDLDEQYF. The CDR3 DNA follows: TGCGCCAGCAGCCCTAGGGGGGGGGATTTGGACGAGCAGTACTTC.

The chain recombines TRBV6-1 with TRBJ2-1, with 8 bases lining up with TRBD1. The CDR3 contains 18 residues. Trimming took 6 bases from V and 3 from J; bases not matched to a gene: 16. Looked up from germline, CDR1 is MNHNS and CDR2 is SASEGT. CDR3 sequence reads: CASSANKLGQVSYNEQFF. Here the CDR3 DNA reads TGTGCCAGCAGCGCTAACAAACTGGGACAGGTTAGCTACAATGAGCAGTTCTTC.

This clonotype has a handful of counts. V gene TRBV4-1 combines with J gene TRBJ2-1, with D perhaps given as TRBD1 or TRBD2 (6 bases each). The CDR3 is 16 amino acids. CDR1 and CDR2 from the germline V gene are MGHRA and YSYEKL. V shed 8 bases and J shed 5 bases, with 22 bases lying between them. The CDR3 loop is CASEVWLGGRHNEQFF. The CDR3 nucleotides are TGCGCCAGCGAGGTCTGGCTCGGGGGCCGTCACAATGAGCAGTTCTTC.

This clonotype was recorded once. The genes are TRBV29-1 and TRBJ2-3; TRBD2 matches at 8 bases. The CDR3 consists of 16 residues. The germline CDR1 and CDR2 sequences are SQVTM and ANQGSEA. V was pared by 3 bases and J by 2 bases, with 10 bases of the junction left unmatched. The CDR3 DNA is TGCAGCGTTGATGACGGCGGGGGGCTTCTCACAGATACGCAGTATTTT. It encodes CSVDDGGGLLTDTQYF.

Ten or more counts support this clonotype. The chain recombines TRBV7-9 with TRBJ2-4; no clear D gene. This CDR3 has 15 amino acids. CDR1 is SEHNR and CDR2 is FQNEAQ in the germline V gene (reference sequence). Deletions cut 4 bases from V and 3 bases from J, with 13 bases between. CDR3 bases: TGTGCCAGCAGCTCCTCTGGGATAGACAAAAACATTCAGTACTTC. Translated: CASSSSGIDKNIQYF.